The 15 T cell receptor beta chains presented below share a single source sample, sequenced in a study of shared clonotypes between healthy human individuals. Clones were read by immunoSEQ multiplex PCR, and TCRdb kept only the in-frame ones, dropping some. Here the sample spans hundreds of thousands of clones, 80% to 95% being singletons. Terminally differentiated effector memory CD45RA+ cells were left out of the naive CD8 fraction, which was CD45RO-negative and positively selected for CCR7. Sequenced input: naive CD8+ T cells sorted from blood. Receptor source: a young man in good health.

The V gene is TRBV7-9, the J gene TRBJ2-2; D remains ambiguous. Looked up from germline, CDR1 is SEHNR and CDR2 is FQNEAQ (reference sequence). This CDR3 has 14 amino acids. Trimming pared 3 bases from V and 6 bases from J, leaving 11 bases between. The CDR3: CASSFIMGSGELFF. The CDR3 nucleotides are TGTGCCAGCAGCTTTATAATGGGTTCCGGGGAGCTGTTTTTT.

This chain connects TRBV5-7 to TRBJ1-4; D not resolved. TRBV5-7 is annotated as an ORF whose role is uncertain. The CDR3 has 15 amino acids. With 1 base removed from V and 2 bases from J, the gap between germline ends came to 9 bases. DNA for the CDR3: TGTGCCAGCAGCTTGTCTCTAGGGACTAATGAAAAACTGTTTTTT. Residues: CASSLSLGTNEKLFF.

This sequence joins TRBV4-1 and TRBJ2-3; 11 bases fit TRBD2. With 3 bases clipped from V and 3 bases from J, the junction kept 5 bases outside the gene matches. CDR3 length: 16 amino acids. The germline gives CDR1 MGHRA, CDR2 YSYEKL. The CDR3 loop reads CASSHPGLAGTDTQYF. DNA of the CDR3: TGCGCCAGCAGCCACCCCGGACTAGCGGGTACAGATACGCAGTATTTT.

This chain connects TRBV6-6 to TRBJ2-7, with D uncertain. The CDR3 is 14 residues long. V was cut by 4 bases and J by 0 bases, with 10 bases left in between. Germline CDR1 MNHNY, CDR2 SVGAGI (reference sequence). CDR3: CASSLYVDSYEQYF. The DNA of the CDR3 is TGTGCCAGCAGTTTATACGTAGACTCCTACGAGCAGTACTTC.

J is TRBJ1-4 and V is TRBV5-1; TRBD1 is a possible D gene (5 bases). This CDR3 has 16 residues. Trimming removed 4 bases from V and 0 bases from J, with 13 bases in between. Per germline, CDR1 SGHRS and CDR2 YFSETQ. Here the CDR3 reads CASSVDTETTNEKLFF. For the CDR3, the DNA is TGCGCCAGCAGCGTGGACACGGAGACAACTAATGAAAAACTGTTTTTT.

This clone was seen only once. This may come from a read error, since a much larger clone is one base off. The V gene is TRBV6-4, the J gene TRBJ2-1, with 8 bases that match TRBD2. CDR1 is MRHNA, CDR2 SNTAGT, per germline. This CDR3 is 16 amino acids long. J lost 3 bases, V lost 2 bases, and 6 bases had no gene match. The CDR3 sequence is CASSDDISGVYNEQFF. The CDR3 nucleotides are TGTGCCAGCAGTGACGATATTAGCGGGGTCTACAATGAGCAGTTCTTC.

CDR3 loop: CATSREGTGELFF. CDR3 nucleotides: TGTGCCACCAGCAGAGAGGGAACGGGGGAGCTGTTTTTT. J is TRBJ2-2 and V is TRBV15; D is unclear. Deletions cut 0 bases from V and 8 bases from J, with 7 bases between. Germline V lookup: CDR1 LNHNV, CDR2 YYDKDF (reference sequence). This CDR3 spans 13 amino acids.

The chain recombines TRBV5-1 with TRBJ2-1, with TRBD1 matching 12 bases. After removal of 4 bases from V and 9 bases from J, the junction contained 5 bases not matched to a gene. CDR1 and CDR2 (germline): SGHRS, YFSETQ. The CDR3 runs to 14 residues. CDR3 bases: TGCGCCAGCAGCATGGGACAGGGGGCGGTTGAGCAGTTCTTC. Amino acid sequence: CASSMGQGAVEQFF.

The chain employs TRBV7-9 and TRBJ1-1; D unclear. Germline lookup yields CDR1 SEHNR and CDR2 FQNEAQ (reference sequence). V gave up 5 bases and J gave up 4 bases, with 23 bases separating them. The CDR3 covers 17 residues. The CDR3 loop reads CASSTSAGLDVGTEAFF. The CDR3 DNA sequence: TGTGCCAGCAGCACGAGCGCGGGGTTGGACGTCGGCACTGAAGCTTTCTTT.

This clone appeared once. The rearrangement joins TRBV19 to TRBJ2-7, with D perhaps TRBD1 (6 bases). V dropped 5 bases and J dropped 3 bases, with 11 bases sitting between them. This CDR3 spans 13 amino acids. Germline-derived CDR1 and CDR2 are LNHDA and SQIVND (reference sequence). The CDR3 reads CASSLGQFYEQYF. CDR3 sequence (DNA): TGTGCCAGTAGTCTCGGACAGTTCTACGAGCAGTACTTC.

The gene calls are TRBV5-4 and TRBJ2-6; no clear D gene. This CDR3 comprises 14 residues. The germline CDR1 and CDR2 sequences are SGHNT and YYREEE (reference sequence). V was shortened by 4 bases and J by 6 bases, with 11 bases between the two germline ends. CDR3 in DNA: TGTGCCAGCAGCCCGATAACTGAGGCCAACGTCCTGACTTTC. Translation: CASSPITEANVLTF.

This rearrangement joins TRBV5-5 to TRBJ2-3; unclear D gene. Germline CDR1 and CDR2: SGHKS and YYEKEE (reference sequence). CDR3 length equals 14 residues. V was cut by 0 bases and J by 2 bases, with 7 bases left in between. CDR3 nucleotides: TGTGCCAGCAGCTTGGACCCTTACACAGATACGCAGTATTTT. This codes for CASSLDPYTDTQYF. Using reference TRBV5-5 and TRBJ2-3 for the parts outside the CDR3, the full variable domain is DAGVTQSPTHLIKTRGQQVTLRCSPISGHKSVSWYQQVLGQGPQFIFQYYEKEERGRGNFPDRFSARQFPNYSSELNVNALLLGDSALYLCASSLDPYTDTQYFGPGTRLTVL.

V and J are TRBV27 and TRBJ2-7; D gene ambiguous. Trimming removed 2 bases at V and 0 bases at J, with 8 bases between. This CDR3 has 14 amino acids. Germline V gene sequence: CDR1 MNHEY, CDR2 SMNVEV (reference sequence). In DNA form, the CDR3 reads TGTGCCAGCAGTTTAATGTCATCCTCCTACGAGCAGTACTTC. It yields the protein CASSLMSSSYEQYF.

V and J are TRBV27 and TRBJ2-1; D unclear. This CDR3 is built from 13 residues. V lost 6 bases to trimming and J lost 3 bases, with 9 bases between them. The germline CDR1 and CDR2 sequences are MNHEY and SMNVEV (reference sequence). Here the CDR3 reads CASSDLLYNEQFF. For the CDR3, the DNA is TGTGCCAGCAGCGACCTACTCTACAATGAGCAGTTCTTC.

This rearrangement joins TRBV5-4 to TRBJ1-2; 9 bases match TRBD1. V was pared by 7 bases and J by 6 bases, with 10 bases of the junction left unmatched. This CDR3 contains 14 residues. The germline CDR1 and CDR2 sequences are SGHNT and YYREEE (reference sequence). CDR3 loop: CASGEQGAEDGYTF. Written as DNA, the CDR3 is TGTGCCAGCGGAGAACAGGGGGCCGAAGATGGCTACACCTTC.